The TCR beta chain under discussion was sequenced for a study of T cell repertoires in cytomegalovirus infection. MiXCR, applied by TCRdb to the reads, yields one record per CDR3 protein. The sample carries 200,000 to 250,000 distinct CDR3 sequences, roughly two fifths recorded once. A remark on this clonotype: Its antigen is not known.

V gave up 5 bases and J gave up 4 bases; unmatched junction bases: 3. The CDR3 consists of 14 residues. The V gene's germline CDR1 is LNHNV and CDR2 YYDKDF (reference sequence). Study-wide results and caveats: Cumulative public TCR beta family frequency identified carriers of CMV plus the relevant HLA. HLA-C-restricted TCR beta clonotypes specific for CMV led the ex vivo response.

Sequenced material: CD8+ T cells from cultured PBMCs, taken from culture after CMV antigen stimulation. This chain connects TRBV15 to TRBJ2-7, with 12 bases identical to TRBD1. The origin of this receptor is a human donor in good health (CMV status not recorded). Some clones in this sample may be carry-over from other donors' samples. Here the CDR3 DNA reads TGTGCCACCAGCCGGGACAGGGGGCCGTACGAGCAGTACTTC. Translating gives CATSRDRGPYEQYF.